This T cell receptor beta chain was sequenced during a study of shared clonotypes between healthy human individuals. Each subset's genomic DNA was split evenly across several immunoSEQ plates. TCRdb's copy holds only in-frame clones and misses some; the assay was immunoSEQ multiplex PCR. Here the sample spans about 1.5 million clones, approximately 98% being singletons. This clone has just a few counts. V was clipped by 0 bases and J by 6 bases, with 9 bases between them. The CDR3 has 13 residues. The germline V gene encodes CDR1 SGHTA and CDR2 FQGNSA. The gene calls are TRBV7-2 and TRBJ2-7; D uncertain. The sample comprised naive CD4+ T cells sorted from blood. Regarding subset: CD45RA+ positively selected. The receptor comes from a man aged 25-45 years in good health. CDR3 protein: CASSLAAWGEQYF. The CDR3 DNA is TGTGCCAGCAGCTTAGCGGCATGGGGCGAGCAGTACTTC.